This T cell receptor beta chain was profiled in a study of T cell changes during pregnancy in multiple sclerosis. Germline V gene sequence: CDR1 SGHTA, CDR2 FQGNSA. The CDR3 runs to 15 residues. Unmatched junction bases numbered 9, after V lost 5 bases and J lost 5 bases. TCRdb's copy holds only in-frame clones and misses some; the assay was immunoSEQ multiplex PCR. The repertoire holds about 49,000 clones, with 92% as singletons. The starting material was peripheral blood, obtained after pregnancy. The V and J genes are TRBV7-2 and TRBJ2-4; 7 nucleotides line up with TRBD1. The sequence was obtained from a female donor with multiple sclerosis, enrolled in a pregnancy study. CDR3 amino acids: CASSLDRVGENIQYF. CDR3 in DNA: TGTGCCAGCAGCCTCGACAGGGTCGGGGAAAACATTCAGTACTTC.